This note documents a single TCR beta chain sequence. Its antigen is unidentified. Germline CDR1 LNHDA, CDR2 SQIVND (reference sequence). The germline V and J ends were trimmed by 8 bases and 4 bases, with 23 bases remaining between them. This CDR3 contains 16 residues. This sample stems from a study of vaccination effects on CD4 cells after COVID-19. In the study overall: Sampling occurred a median 72 days post second dose, range 14 to 241.

Sequencing followed a ViraFEST assay step that expanded antigen-specific CD4+ T cells with viral peptide pools. Following culture for around 10 days, CD4+ T cells were isolated. Vaccination of participants consisted of two doses of either the BNT162b2 or mRNA-1273 vaccine. Recipients of the vaccine had no prior SARS-CoV-2 infection and negative nucleocapsid antibodies. The method was immunoSEQ multiplex PCR; TCRdb's version includes in-frame clones alone and lacks a portion of them. This sample carries fewer than 25,000 clones, around 70% of them seen once, and the ten largest clones take 6.5% to 10%.

The sequence came from a human donor who received a COVID-19 vaccine. The material was CD4+ T cells from PBMCs cultured with SARS-CoV-2 spike peptides, obtained after COVID-19 vaccination. The chain uses TRBV19 and TRBJ1-2, with D perhaps matching TRBD1 (5 bases). CDR3 sequence reads: CASGGQPYSHTYGYTF. The CDR3 DNA reads as TGTGCCAGTGGCGGACAACCTTATTCCCACACCTATGGCTACACCTTC.